A single sample is the source of the 3 T cell receptor beta chains below, sequenced in a study of T cells after yellow fever vaccination (dated by TCRdb to the late 2010s). The receptor library was made with 5' RACE. TCRdb lists the instrument as Illumina NovaSeq 6000. Clones were called with MiXCR by TCRdb after fastp trimmed the public reads at Q25, and only in-frame beta chains were retained. Identical CDR3 protein sequences are pooled into one entry, listed with their most common genes and DNA. The sample has 310,000 or so distinct CDR3 sequences on record, approximately 3.9% of them singletons. Together, the top ten hold around 24% of the sample. According to the study, the label for this sample's treatment or condition signals: live attenuated yellow fever vaccine strain. The specimen comprised PBMCs, sampled on the day of the yellow fever booster vaccination. Source of these receptors: a man between 18 and 35 years old who received the YFV17D yellow fever vaccine.

This clonotype was counted a few times. This sequence joins TRBV30 and TRBJ2-2; 9 positions agree with TRBD1. The CDR3 is 15 amino acids. Trimming cost V 7 bases and J 1 base; bases outside gene matches: 7. CDR1 GTSNPN and CDR2 SVGIG come from the germline V gene (reference sequence). DNA of the CDR3: TGTGCCTACCCGCCGGGACAGGGGAACACCGGGGAGCTGTTTTTT. As protein: CAYPPGQGNTGELFF.

This sequence joins TRBV5-1 and TRBJ2-6, with D uncertain. This CDR3 region has 17 residues. Trimming pared 0 bases from V and 4 bases from J, leaving 14 bases between. The germline V gene encodes CDR1 SGHRS and CDR2 YFSETQ. This CDR3 is CASSLGGTTVGANVLTF. DNA of the CDR3: TGCGCCAGCAGCTTGGGCGGCACGACCGTCGGGGCCAACGTCCTGACTTTC.

This clonotype was found a few times. The V call is TRBV6-5, the J call TRBJ2-3; D possibly corresponds to TRBD2 (6 bases). CDR3 length: 14 amino acids. Germline values: CDR1 MNHEY, CDR2 SVGAGI. The V end was cut by 6 bases, the J end by 2 bases, with 12 bases between. The CDR3 sequence is CASRRRGPTDTQYF. CDR3 nucleotides: TGTGCCAGCAGGCGGCGGGGACCCACAGATACGCAGTATTTT.